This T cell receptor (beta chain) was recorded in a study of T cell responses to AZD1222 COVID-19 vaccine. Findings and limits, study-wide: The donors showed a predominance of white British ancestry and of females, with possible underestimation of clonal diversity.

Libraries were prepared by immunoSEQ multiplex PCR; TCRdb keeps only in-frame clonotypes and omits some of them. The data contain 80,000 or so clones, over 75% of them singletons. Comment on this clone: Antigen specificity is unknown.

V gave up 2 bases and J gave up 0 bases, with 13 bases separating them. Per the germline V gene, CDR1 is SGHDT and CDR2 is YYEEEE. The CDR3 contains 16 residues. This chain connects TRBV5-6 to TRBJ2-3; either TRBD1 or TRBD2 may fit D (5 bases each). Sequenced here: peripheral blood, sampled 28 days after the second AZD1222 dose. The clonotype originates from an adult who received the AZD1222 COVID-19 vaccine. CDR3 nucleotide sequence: TGTGCCAGCAGCTTAGAGAGGGGTCCTAGCACAGATACGCAGTATTTT. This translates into CASSLERGPSTDTQYF. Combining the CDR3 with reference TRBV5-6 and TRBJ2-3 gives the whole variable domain DAGVTQSPTHLIKTRGQQVTLRCSPKSGHDTVSWYQQALGQGPQFIFQYYEEEERQRGNFPDRFSGHQFPNYSSELNVNALLLGDSALYLCASSLERGPSTDTQYFGPGTRLTVL.